This T cell receptor beta chain was identified in a study of vaccination and CD4 T cells after COVID-19. About the study: Nasal swab PCR detected SARS-CoV-2 in convalescent patients, who comprised about nine mild cases and one severe case. Everyone enrolled got two doses of BNT162b2 or mRNA-1273 vaccine.

Sample treatment: roughly nine-day PBMC culture with coronavirus spike peptide pools or control peptides (ViraFEST assay). Before TCRs were sequenced, ViraFEST expanded antigen-specific T cells with peptide pools. It was on days 3 and 7 that half the medium was replaced with fresh IL-2 medium. The CDR3 loop spans 16 amino acids. The germline gives CDR1 LNHDA, CDR2 SQIVND (reference sequence). The V end lost 5 bases, the J end lost 3 bases, and 19 bases lay between the germline ends. Concerning this clonotype itself: The target antigen is unknown.

The study sequenced cultured CD4+ T cell DNA using the Oncomine TCR Beta short-read assay. One entry per CDR3 protein, called by TCRdb with MiXCR from the PCR reads. The table lists over 14,000 distinct CDR3 sequences, around 59% of them singletons. Sequencing input: CD4+ T cells from blood, cultured in vitro. This rearrangement joins TRBV19 to TRBJ1-2, with a possible D match to TRBD1 (6 bases). This TCR derives from a human donor who had recovered from COVID-19. In DNA, the CDR3 is TGTGCCAGTAGTCGCCTCCCAGGAGGGGGGGACTATGGCTACACCTTC. It yields the protein CASSRLPGGGDYGYTF.